This paragraph reports one T cell receptor beta chain. The antigen is not known. This specimen comes from a study of cytomegalovirus exposure and HLA in healthy donors. Study-wide points: Exclusion applied to some V segments, including TRBV6-2 and TRBV6-3, as they were indistinguishable.

The PCR contained 60 Vbeta and 13 Jbeta primers. Some clones are missing from TCRdb's copy, which holds only in-frame ones; the method was immunoSEQ multiplex PCR. The sample features approximately 38,000 clones, with approximately 10% in its top ten. The CDR3 covers 11 residues. From germline, CDR1 is SNHLY and CDR2 FYNNEI. With 10 bases removed from V and 3 bases from J, the gap between germline ends came to 10 bases. The specimen was PBMCs. The V gene is TRBV2, the J gene TRBJ2-7; tentatively, D is TRBD1 (6 bases). The receptor's source is a man aged 35 to 55 in good health and CMV-seropositive. CDR3 amino acids: CATADSYEQYF. DNA for the CDR3: TGTGCCACCGCGGACAGCTACGAGCAGTACTTC.